This entry lists 6 T cell receptor beta chains sequenced from one sample in a study of response to subunit inactivated influenza vaccine. In TCRdb, the RT-PCR reads were re-called with MiXCR into one record per CDR3 protein. The sample yields more than 450,000 distinct CDR3 sequences, about 11% seen once. This sample also belongs to another study, concerning T cells expressing NK-cell markers. From that study: UMIs accompanied the 5'RACE template switching by which TCR beta cDNA was made.

This specimen was PBMCs from blood, taken on the day of vaccination. Receptors were obtained from a man between 45 and 60 years old who received an inactivated influenza vaccine.

This clonotype has only a few counts. This rearrangement joins TRBV7-9 to TRBJ2-7, with D unclear. Germline CDR1 is SEHNR and CDR2 is FQNEAQ (reference sequence). There are 16 residues in the CDR3. Trimming removed 1 base at V and 0 bases at J, with 13 bases between. The CDR3 is CASSLEQTASSYEQYF. Here the CDR3 DNA reads TGTGCCAGCAGCTTAGAGCAGACGGCGAGCTCCTACGAGCAGTACTTC.

This clonotype was observed at least ten times. The gene calls are TRBV28 and TRBJ2-1, with 8 bases that match TRBD1. The CDR3 has 14 amino acids. The V segment lost 3 bases and the J segment 8 bases; nucleotides outside the gene matches: 6. Germline V lookup: CDR1 MDHEN, CDR2 SYDVKM. The CDR3 DNA reads TGTGCCAGCAGTTTGACAGGGGCGGAGGATGAGCAGTTCTTC. This codes for CASSLTGAEDEQFF.

This clonotype was detected a few times. One junction end disagrees with the germline gene, perhaps due to a read error. CDR3 DNA sequence: TGTGCCAGCAGCTTACGAGGCGGCCTTTTATTC. Protein product: CASSLRGGLLF. The rearrangement joins TRBV7-9 to TRBJ1-2; D unresolved. CDR1 is SEHNR and CDR2 is FQNEAQ in the germline V gene (reference sequence). The CDR3 sequence is 11 residues long.

This clonotype appeared a few times. The chain recombines TRBV5-1 with TRBJ1-1; D is unclear. V lost 0 bases, J lost 2 bases, and 14 bases lay in between. CDR1 and CDR2 (germline): SGHRS, YFSETQ. This CDR3 contains 16 residues. The CDR3 loop is CASSLVGAGSNTEAFF. The CDR3 DNA sequence: TGCGCCAGCAGCTTGGTTGGCGCAGGTAGCAACACTGAAGCTTTCTTT.

The chain links TRBV15 to TRBJ2-7; tentative D call: TRBD2 (5 bases). Trimming took 6 bases from V and 3 from J, leaving 12 bases between them. CDR1 LNHNV and CDR2 YYDKDF come from the germline V gene (reference sequence). The CDR3 is made up of 13 amino acids. The CDR3 DNA reads TGTGCCACCAGTCGAGGGCGCATCTACGAGCAGTACTTC. It encodes CATSRGRIYEQYF.

In this sample, this clonotype turned up a few times. The chain carries TRBV6-2 or TRBV6-3 and TRBJ2-5, with D unclear. The CDR3 is 13 amino acids. The V end lost 2 bases, the J end lost 13 bases, and 17 bases lay between the germline ends. The V gene's germline CDR1 is MNHEY and CDR2 SVGEGT. CDR3 protein: CASSYPRTPLRYF. The CDR3 DNA reads TGTGCCAGCAGTTACCCCAGGACCCCCCTGCGGTACTTC.